This TCR beta chain was recovered during a study of cytomegalovirus exposure and HLA in healthy donors (dated by TCRdb to 2017 to 2019). Broadly, across the study: An earlier analysis of about 560 of the donors reported about 300 Gb of sequence data and 95 million to 120 million unique TCR beta sequences obtained from approximately 180 million T cells. A separate validation cohort of 100 to 150 different subjects was used in addition to the roughly 670-subject first cohort. A later analysis re-analyzed previously published TCR beta repertoires from 600 to 850 donors and added high-resolution HLA genotyping to study TCR occurrence patterns. Because of strong linkage in the cohort, roughly five DR-DQ haplotypes were treated as single units for association and clustering. The study combined high-throughput TCR immunosequencing, statistical association of individual TCRs with disease status, and machine learning to predict cytomegalovirus infection status. In a later genetic analysis, genome-wide SNP genotypes for about 55% of the roughly 700 donors were used, and that subset was treated as a discovery cohort. An earlier analysis of around 640 of the donors used high-throughput TCR beta sequencing to judge whether each TCR beta V gene segment behaved as functional or pseudogenic. Both class I and class II loci were covered by HLA typing, at four-digit resolution. Roughly 300 gigabases of sequencing data and tens of millions of unique TCR sequences made up an early release that covered over 550 HLA-typed donors. The aim of the study was to test whether cataloging public T cell receptors could identify signatures of past pathogen exposure. Across around 400 genotyped donors of the cohort, an average of approximately 200,000 unique TCR beta nucleotide sequences per donor were sequenced, and approximately 17% of those sequences were non-productive. Alongside the repertoire data, information on donor age, sex, ethnicity and CMV serostatus was compiled. The number of typed donors differed by locus: roughly 629-640 for A, B, C, DRB1 and DQB1; 522 for DQA1; approximately 600 for DPA1; and approximately 450 for DPB1. The study profiled the T cell repertoires of 500 to 800 subjects by immunosequencing and related them to cytomegalovirus serostatus. In the later analysis, no new phenotypic data were used to find candidate immune exposures; instead, reliance was placed on TCR beta sequences and their occurrence across donors. All discovery cohort repertoires had been generated on a single sequencing platform. Of the 300 to 450 genotyped donors, about 80% fell in the genetic ancestry cluster associated with self-reported Caucasian donors. Overall study results and their limits: In a later analysis, TCR association rates were found to vary across HLA loci, with the most associated TCRs seen for DRB1 alleles and the fewest for HLA-C alleles. CMV serostatus was the only immune exposure information available for the cohort. Because HLA typing was unavailable for some donors at each locus, only the typed subset was used in association tests. In a later analysis, HLA-associated TCR beta chains were found to be more clonally expanded and to have lower generation probabilities than equally common non-associated chains. Linkage disequilibrium might explain the correlated functional status among segregating V segments, but an unknown experimental factor could not be ruled out. A later genetic analysis reported fewer N-insertions in productive TCRs among donors in an Asian-associated ancestry cluster than the approximately 670-donor mean. A further reported finding was that TCR beta sequences accurately predicted the HLA-A and HLA-B alleles for most subjects in the first cohort. In a later analysis, around 17,000 TCR beta sequences were associated with specific HLA alleles at a false discovery rate of 0.05. Some IMGT-functional V segments, including TRBV6-2 and TRBV6-3, could not be distinguished by the 87-base-pair reads and were therefore excluded. In a later genetic analysis, a missense DCLRE1C variant was associated with V-gene and J-gene trimming of TCR beta chains, and the association was replicated in an independent cohort. Because counts were too low, about 15 rarely observed V segments, including chromosome 9 orphons, were left out of the earlier analysis of 587 of the donors. According to the authors, the approach could potentially be generalized to other disease states and immunological phenotypes. Most CMV-associated TCR beta chains appeared to be HLA-restricted in a later analysis, and the HLA associations seemed to be driven largely by CMV exposure. When HLA alleles, especially DR and DQ, strongly co-occurred, attributing TCR associations to individual alleles was difficult. A later analysis reported that several top co-occurrence clusters appeared linked to parvovirus B19, influenza, CMV and Epstein-Barr virus. Only TCR beta chains were sequenced in this cohort, and the absence of alpha or paired-chain data limited detectable features. Three of the identified cytomegalovirus-associated TCR beta chains were confirmed in vitro to be specific for cytomegalovirus antigens. A cluster of highly shared sequence variants was judged likely to represent a technical artifact of the sequencing pipeline. Most TCR sequences were observed very rarely across donors, whereas some public TCRs were present in many individuals. In both the original and validation cohorts, the classifier was reported to diagnose cytomegalovirus status with high specificity and sensitivity. The study listed approximately 150 TCR beta chains as associated with cytomegalovirus. The presence/absence analyses assumed that sequencing depth was roughly uniform across donors, and that assumption may not be true. In an earlier analysis of around 600 of the donors, most TCR beta V segments were observed in productive rearrangements about 87% or about 30% of the time, broadly matching IMGT annotations.

From the cysteine up to the phenylalanine, the CDR3 has a length of 22 residues. CDR3 DNA only is kept here, 66 bases in frame from base 1. CDR1 and CDR2, per the germline V gene, are MGHRA and YSYEKL. The junction shows trimming of 1 base on V and 4 bases on J, and the gene matches do not reach 24 bases of it. This clone turned up a few times. Its antigen is currently not known. Base quality data are lacking; no much larger clone is found one base away. The cohort was made up of 500 to 850 healthy bone marrow donors. At the time of sampling, all cohort members were nominally healthy, though unrecorded immune exposures were likely present. The donor was CMV seronegative and belonged to the group of 350 or so seronegative cohort members. A peripheral blood sample was provided by each donor, and peripheral blood mononuclear cells were used for TCR beta sequencing. Genomic DNA extraction from the blood cell samples was performed with the Qiagen DNeasy Blood Extraction Kit.

The library was prepared using the immunoSEQ multiplex PCR assay. For the multiplex PCR, a mixture combining 60 forward primers for TCR Vbeta segments and 13 reverse primers for TCR Jbeta segments was used. The CDR3 region of rearranged TCR beta genes was amplified from genomic DNA with a multiplex PCR assay. The Illumina HiSeq System was used to sequence the amplified TCR beta libraries as 87-base-pair reads. The source study handled its data this way. In a later analysis, roughly 80 million unique TCR beta chains were counted across the 690 or so repertoires, and some 10 million of these chains were shared by at least two donors. Raw reads were error-corrected and collapsed into unique sequences by a nearest-neighbor algorithm in which closely related sequences were merged to remove PCR and sequencing errors. CDR3 sequences were aligned to IMGT reference sequences to assign V, D and J gene segments. For a sequence to be retained, at least a six-nucleotide match to both a V gene segment and a J gene segment was required. A rearrangement counted as productive if the CDR3 had no stop codons and remained in frame with V and J, and every other rearrangement counted as non-productive. CDR3 was defined by IMGT convention, running from the second conserved V-encoded cysteine to the conserved J-encoded phenylalanine. The earlier analysis of fewer than 750 of the donors excluded sequences that lacked an unambiguous match to a single V gene segment. An earlier analysis of 500 to 600 of the donors classified V segments as functional when productive rearrangements were above 56.7% and as segregating when the standard deviation between donors was above 5%. A statistical classification framework was built to diagnose cytomegalovirus status from the catalog of TCR beta chain sequences. A later analysis assigned V and J genes by comparing TCR nucleotide sequences with IMGT/GENE-DB human TR gene sequences. The TCRdist pipeline was used in a later analysis to assign CDR3 sequences and most-parsimonious VDJ recombination scenarios. In a later analysis, each TCR beta chain was defined by its CDR3 amino acid sequence together with its V-gene family, and reads lacking a unique V-gene family were excluded. As a way to deal with suspected cross-contamination and a sequencing artifact, a later analysis dropped 500 to 700 nucleotide sequences that were highly shared and had low generation probability. For each public chain, a later analysis derived a clonal expansion index from normalized ranks of inferred template counts within each repertoire. In a later analysis, generation probabilities were computed using a VDJ recombination model fitted to out-of-frame rearrangements, and the results were checked against IGoR. In a later analysis, TCR-TCR, TCR-HLA and TCR-CMV co-occurrence was scored with hypergeometric tests, and a repertoire-size bias correction was applied to TCR pairs. False discovery rates were estimated in a later analysis by permuting HLA or CMV assignments 20 times. A later analysis grouped co-occurring TCRs with DBSCAN, adding TCRdist sequence similarity when clustering within HLA-allele-positive subsets. For co-occurrence clustering, repertoires with fewer than 30,000 or more than 120,000 public chains were excluded, along with 5 or 6 repertoires with anomalous nucleotide sharing. Here the immuneACCESS table is served through TCRdb, limited to in-frame sequences with V and J called. Missing clones are a known gap in these copies; in checked studies unresolved V genes cover under half, and the rest lacks a known reason. V and J calls and clone size are given by that table; D and trimming were obtained from the DNA. The sample table records approximately 140,000 clones; 75% of these occur just once. The biggest ten clones account for 2.5% to 4% of the sample.

Sequenced sample: PBMCs. The TCR sequence derives from a middle-aged man in good health and CMV-seronegative. The rearrangement combines TRBV4-1 with TRBJ1-5, and 8 junction bases match TRBD1. The CDR3 sequence is CASSQGSIPTGRGRFQNQPQHF. The base sequence is TGCGCCAGCAGCCAAGGATCGATACCAACCGGCAGGGGGCGCTTTCAAAATCAGCCCCAGCATTTT.